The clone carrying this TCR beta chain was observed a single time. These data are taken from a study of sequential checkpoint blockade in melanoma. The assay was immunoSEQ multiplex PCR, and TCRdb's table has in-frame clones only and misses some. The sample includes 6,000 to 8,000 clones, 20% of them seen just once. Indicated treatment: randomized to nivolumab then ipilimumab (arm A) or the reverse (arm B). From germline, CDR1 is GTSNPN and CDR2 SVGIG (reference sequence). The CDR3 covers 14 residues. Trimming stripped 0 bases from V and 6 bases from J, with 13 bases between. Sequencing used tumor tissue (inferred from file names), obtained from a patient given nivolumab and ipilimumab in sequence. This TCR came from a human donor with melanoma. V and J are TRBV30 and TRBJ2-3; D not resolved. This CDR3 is CAWSVSEAADTQYF. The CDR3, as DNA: TGTGCCTGGAGTGTAAGCGAGGCAGCCGATACGCAGTATTTT. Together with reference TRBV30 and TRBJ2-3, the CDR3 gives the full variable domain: SQTIHQWPATLVQPVGSPLSLECTVEGTSNPNLYWYRQAAGRGLQLLFYSVGIGQISSEVPQNLSASRPQDRQFILSSKKLLLSDSGFYLCAWSVSEAADTQYFGPGTRLTVL.